What follows are 22 T cell receptor beta chains derived from one specimen sequenced in a study of graft-versus-host responses after intestinal transplantation. Clones were read by immunoSEQ multiplex PCR, and TCRdb kept only the in-frame ones, dropping some. The table includes 70,000 to 95,000 clones, roughly 90% detected once. Their specific antigens are unknown. This sample comprised unstimulated CD4+ T cells sorted from spleen or lymph node cells, obtained before intestinal transplant. The receptors originated from a human donor who received an intestinal transplant.

The chain uses TRBV5-8 and TRBJ2-3, with 8 bases aligning to TRBD2. Looked up from germline, CDR1 is SGHTS and CDR2 is YDEGEE. The CDR3 runs to 15 residues. With V trimmed by 1 base and J by 4 bases, 5 bases remained unmatched. The CDR3 region is CASSLPGGAPDTQYF. The CDR3 DNA sequence: TGTGCCAGCAGCTTGCCGGGGGGGGCCCCAGATACGCAGTATTTT.

The V gene is TRBV2, the J gene TRBJ1-6, with D unresolved. With 5 bases removed from V and 10 bases from J, the gap between germline ends came to 12 bases. This CDR3 contains 13 residues. The germline V gene encodes CDR1 SNHLY and CDR2 FYNNEI. For the CDR3, the DNA is TGTGCCAGCAGTAGGATCCGGGAATCACCCCTCCACTTT. It encodes CASSRIRESPLHF.

This chain connects TRBV12-5 to TRBJ2-3, with 12 bases identical to TRBD2. Trimming at V came to 4 bases and at J to 2 bases, leaving 4 bases not matched to a gene. The CDR3 is 16 residues long. CDR1 and CDR2 from the germline V gene are LGHNT and FRNRAP. CDR3: CASGSGLAGLTDTQYF. The CDR3, as DNA: TGTGCTAGTGGTTCCGGACTAGCGGGGCTCACAGATACGCAGTATTTT.

The rearrangement joins TRBV6-1 to TRBJ1-5; unclear D gene. The CDR3 is made up of 14 amino acids. CDR1 MNHNS and CDR2 SASEGT come from the germline V gene. V lost 4 bases, J lost 0 bases, and 7 bases lay in between. CDR3 DNA: TGTGCCAGCAGTGGCGGTTATAGCAATCAGCCCCAGCATTTT. Translating gives CASSGGYSNQPQHF.

The V call is TRBV7-9, the J call TRBJ2-7; D possibly corresponds to TRBD2 (6 bases). Deletions cut 3 bases from V and 2 bases from J, with 14 bases between. CDR3 size: 15 residues. The germline V gene encodes CDR1 SEHNR and CDR2 FQNEAQ (reference sequence). CDR3 DNA sequence: TGTGCCAGCAGCTTGGCCCCGGGACTCCCCTACGAGCAGTACTTC. Amino acids: CASSLAPGLPYEQYF.

The rearrangement joins TRBV5-6 to TRBJ2-5, with D possibly being TRBD1 (5 bases). Deletions cut 4 bases from V and 5 bases from J, with 21 bases between. This CDR3 region has 16 residues. Germline-derived CDR1 and CDR2 are SGHDT and YYEEEE. The CDR3 reads CASSPEGALTGETQYF. CDR3 coding DNA: TGTGCCAGCAGCCCCGAAGGGGCCCTGACGGGCGAGACCCAGTACTTC. Filled out from reference TRBV5-6 and TRBJ2-5, the complete variable domain reads DAGVTQSPTHLIKTRGQQVTLRCSPKSGHDTVSWYQQALGQGPQFIFQYYEEEERQRGNFPDRFSGHQFPNYSSELNVNALLLGDSALYLCASSPEGALTGETQYFGPGTRLLVL.

A single count supports this clone. The DNA for the CDR3 is TGCGCCACCAGACAATCCGGGGGGAGCTCCTACAATGAGCAGTTCTTC. Translation gives CATRQSGGSSYNEQFF. This chain links TRBV10-2 with TRBJ2-1; 7 nucleotides match TRBD2. This CDR3 contains 16 residues. Per the germline V gene, CDR1 is WSHSY and CDR2 is SAAADI. The J segment lost 0 bases and the V segment lost 10 bases, leaving 12 bases of the junction unmatched.

The chain couples TRBV18 to TRBJ1-6, with a possible D match to TRBD1 (5 bases). V dropped 2 bases and J dropped 8 bases, with 13 bases sitting between them. Germline V gives CDR1 KGHSH, CDR2 LQKENI. CDR3 length: 15 residues. CDR3 sequence (DNA): TGTGCCAGCTCACCAGGGACTGGGATTTATTCACCCCTCCACTTT. Translating gives CASSPGTGIYSPLHF.

The J gene is TRBJ2-3, the V gene TRBV29-1, with a weak D call TRBD2 (6 bases). The CDR3 extends over 18 amino acids. Germline loops: CDR1 SQVTM, CDR2 ANQGSEA. V gave up 4 bases and J gave up 0 bases, with 23 bases separating them. DNA of the CDR3: TGCAGCGTTGGGGGGGTGAGTGCTGCGGTGATAAGCACAGATACGCAGTATTTT. As protein: CSVGGVSAAVISTDTQYF.

This clone has a single count. The chain carries TRBV15 and TRBJ1-2, with D unresolved. V lost 1 base and J 0 bases, leaving 6 bases between the germline ends. From germline, CDR1 is LNHNV and CDR2 YYDKDF (reference sequence). The CDR3 is 14 amino acids. This chain's CDR3 is CATSRAVANYGYTF. CDR3 in DNA: TGTGCCACCAGCAGAGCGGTTGCTAACTATGGCTACACCTTC.

The chain carries TRBV5-1 and TRBJ2-7; 8 bases are shared with TRBD1. V dropped 6 bases and J dropped 0; count of bases not matched to a gene: 5. This CDR3 region has 14 residues. Germline values: CDR1 SGHRS, CDR2 YFSETQ. This CDR3 reads CASTKGQGSYEQYF. The CDR3, as DNA: TGCGCCAGCACCAAAGGACAGGGCTCCTACGAGCAGTACTTC.

The count of this clone is one. J is TRBJ2-7 and V is TRBV10-3; TRBD2 aligns across 9 bases. Trimming cost V 4 bases and J 2 bases; bases outside gene matches: 9. The germline V gene encodes CDR1 ENHRY and CDR2 SYGVKD. This CDR3 comprises 16 residues. The CDR3 loop reads CAISAWVAGDPYEQYF. The CDR3 coding sequence is TGTGCCATCAGTGCTTGGGTAGCGGGGGATCCCTACGAGCAGTACTTC.

The rearrangement links TRBV9 to TRBJ1-5, with D hard to call. The V gene's germline CDR1 is SGDLS and CDR2 YYNGEE. The CDR3 runs to 14 residues. Trimming took off 0 bases at V and 1 base at J, with 5 bases between the two ends. The CDR3 here is CASSVAGSNQPQHF. CDR3 sequence (DNA): TGTGCCAGCAGCGTAGCGGGGAGCAATCAGCCCCAGCATTTT. Full variable domain (outside the CDR3, taken from reference TRBV9 and TRBJ1-5): DSGVTQTPKHLITATGQRVTLRCSPRSGDLSVYWYQQSLDQGLQFLIQYYNGEERAKGNILERFSAQQFPDLHSELNLSSLELGDSALYFCASSVAGSNQPQHFGDGTRLSIL.

The chain employs TRBV14 and TRBJ2-1, with 9 bases identical to TRBD2. CDR1 SGHDN and CDR2 FVKESK come from the germline V gene. The CDR3 loop spans 17 amino acids. Trimming removed 2 bases from V and 0 bases from J; junction bases left unmatched: 5. For the CDR3, the DNA is TGTGCCAGCAGCCAATTCCCGACTAGCGGCTCCTACAATGAGCAGTTCTTC. Protein sequence: CASSQFPTSGSYNEQFF.

The J gene is TRBJ1-1, the V gene TRBV6-5; D is perhaps TRBD1 (5 bases). This CDR3 comprises 14 residues. Germline CDR1 and CDR2: MNHEY and SVGAGI. Between the trimmed V and J ends, which lost 5 bases and 2 bases, there was a span of 12 bases. The CDR3 here is CASSPTGLNTEAFF. In nucleotides, the CDR3 is TGTGCCAGCAGTCCTACGGGACTTAACACTGAAGCTTTCTTT.

The chain is built from TRBV6-4 and TRBJ2-5, with 9 bases that match TRBD1. The CDR3 sequence is 15 residues long. Per germline, CDR1 MRHNA and CDR2 SNTAGT. V shed 2 bases, J shed 4 bases, and the junction held 5 bases outside the gene matches. The CDR3 nucleotides are TGTGCCAGCAGTGACATGACAGGGGGTGGAGAGACCCAGTACTTC. As protein: CASSDMTGGGETQYF.

The chain carries TRBV6-6 and TRBJ1-3, with unresolved D. Trimming removed 7 bases at V and 0 bases at J, with 10 bases between. Germline V lookup: CDR1 MNHNY, CDR2 SVGAGI (reference sequence). This CDR3 is built from 14 residues. The CDR3 reads CASTAANSGNTIYF. The CDR3 region has the DNA TGTGCCAGCACGGCGGCCAACTCTGGAAACACCATATATTTT.

CDR3 sequence reads: CASTRGSGGAYTDTQYF. As DNA, the CDR3 is TGCGCCAGCACCCGTGGTAGCGGGGGGGCTTACACAGATACGCAGTATTTT. The rearrangement uses TRBV5-1 and TRBJ2-3; 11 bases match TRBD2. CDR1 is SGHRS, CDR2 YFSETQ, per germline. V was pared by 6 bases and J by 2 bases, with 11 bases of the junction left unmatched. The CDR3 length is 17 residues.

This clone occurred once. This chain uses TRBV13 with TRBJ2-2, with 7 bases lining up with TRBD1. After removal of 5 bases from V and 4 bases from J, the junction contained 7 bases not matched to a gene. Per germline, CDR1 PRHDT and CDR2 FYEKMQ (reference sequence). The CDR3 length is 15 residues. CDR3 region: CASSPRSGGTGELFF. DNA of the CDR3: TGTGCCAGCAGCCCAAGGTCAGGGGGCACCGGGGAGCTGTTTTTT.

This clone showed up just a few times. CDR3 in DNA: TGCGCCAGCTCCTGGAGGGACACCGGGGAGCTGTTTTTT. It is translated as CASSWRDTGELFF. The chain joins TRBV10-2 to TRBJ2-2; D is perhaps TRBD2 (6 bases). This CDR3 has 13 amino acids. CDR1 and CDR2 from the germline V gene are WSHSY and SAAADI. Trimming cost V 8 bases and J 3 bases, with 10 bases left between them.

V usage is TRBV27 and J usage is TRBJ2-2; 8 nucleotides line up with TRBD1. V was clipped by 6 bases and J by 1 base; unmatched bases: 4. Germline V gene lookup returns CDR1 MNHEY and CDR2 SMNVEV (reference sequence). This CDR3 has 15 residues. The CDR3: CASRPDRVNTGELFF. In DNA, the CDR3 is TGTGCCAGCAGACCGGACAGGGTGAACACCGGGGAGCTGTTTTTT.

CDR3 nucleotides: TGTGCCAGCAGCGTAGGAGGTTCGGCGGGGGGCACAGAGACCCAGTACTTC. It encodes CASSVGGSAGGTETQYF. The chain couples TRBV9 to TRBJ2-5; 8 positions agree with TRBD2. Per the germline V gene, CDR1 is SGDLS and CDR2 is YYNGEE. Trimming cost V 0 bases and J 4 bases; bases outside gene matches: 11. CDR3 size: 17 residues.